One TCR beta chain is described in this entry. Treatment meaning: randomized to nivolumab then ipilimumab (arm A) or the reverse (arm B). Patients had received no earlier DNA-damaging chemotherapy. The assay was immunoSEQ multiplex PCR, and TCRdb's table has in-frame clones only and misses some. Of 17,000 or so clones in the sample, roughly 71% are singletons; the top ten hold approximately 20%. This record belongs to a study of sequential checkpoint blockade in melanoma. On the study more broadly: Patients were randomized 1:1 to nivolumab-then-ipilimumab or ipilimumab-then-nivolumab first-line. Each arm's sequence ended with maintenance nivolumab.

The length of the CDR3 is 13 residues. After removal of 7 bases from V and 3 bases from J, the junction contained 3 bases not matched to a gene. The germline V gene encodes CDR1 MDHEN and CDR2 SYDVKM. The sequence was obtained from a human donor with melanoma. Sequenced material: CD8+ T cells sorted from blood (inferred from file names), taken from a patient given nivolumab and ipilimumab in sequence. The chain has TRBV28 and TRBJ2-7; 10 bases fit TRBD1. CDR3 sequence (DNA): TGTGCCAGCAAGGGGACAGGGGTCTACGAGCAGTACGTC. Its translation is CASKGTGVYEQYV.